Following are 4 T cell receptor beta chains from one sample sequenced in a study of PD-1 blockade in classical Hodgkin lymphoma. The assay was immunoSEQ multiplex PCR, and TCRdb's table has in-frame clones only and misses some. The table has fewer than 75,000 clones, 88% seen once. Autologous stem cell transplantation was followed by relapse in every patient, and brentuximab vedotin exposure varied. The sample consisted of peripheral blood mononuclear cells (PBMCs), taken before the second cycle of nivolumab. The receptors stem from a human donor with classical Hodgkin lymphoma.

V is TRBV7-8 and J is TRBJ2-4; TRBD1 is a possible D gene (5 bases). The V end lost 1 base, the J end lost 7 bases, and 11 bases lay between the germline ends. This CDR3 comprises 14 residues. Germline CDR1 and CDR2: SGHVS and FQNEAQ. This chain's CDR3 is CASSLGQGVNIQYF. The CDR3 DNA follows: TGTGCCAGCAGCTTAGGCCAGGGTGTTAACATTCAGTACTTC.

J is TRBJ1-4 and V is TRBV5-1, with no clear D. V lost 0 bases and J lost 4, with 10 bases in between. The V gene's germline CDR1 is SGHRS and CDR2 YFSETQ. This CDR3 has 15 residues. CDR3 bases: TGCGCCAGCAGCTTGGAGGCACCATATAATGAAAAACTGTTTTTT. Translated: CASSLEAPYNEKLFF. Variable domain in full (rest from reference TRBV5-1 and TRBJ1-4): KAGVTQTPRYLIKTRGQQVTLSCSPISGHRSVSWYQQTPGQGLQFLFEYFSETQRNKGNFPGRFSGRQFSNSRSEMNVSTLELGDSALYLCASSLEAPYNEKLFFGSGTQLSVL.

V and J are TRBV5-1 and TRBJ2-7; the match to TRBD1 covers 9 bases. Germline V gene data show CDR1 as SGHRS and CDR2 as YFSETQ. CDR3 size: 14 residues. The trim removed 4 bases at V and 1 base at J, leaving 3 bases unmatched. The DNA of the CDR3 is TGCGCCAGCAGCCGGGACAGGGCTTCCTACGAGCAGTACTTC. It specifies CASSRDRASYEQYF.

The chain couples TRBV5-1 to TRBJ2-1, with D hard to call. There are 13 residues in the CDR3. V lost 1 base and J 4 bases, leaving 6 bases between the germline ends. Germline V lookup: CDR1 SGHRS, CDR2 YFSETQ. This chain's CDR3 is CASSLSDYNEQFF. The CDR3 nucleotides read TGCGCCAGCAGCTTGTCTGATTACAATGAGCAGTTCTTC.